Each of the 2 T cell receptor beta chains below was sequenced from the same sample in a study of blood T cell repertoires in COVID-19. Using immunoSEQ multiplex PCR, the repertoire was profiled, and TCRdb retains in-frame clones only, with some absent. There are 150,000 to 200,000 clones in the sample; approximately 86% occur only once, and about 8.6% lies in the top ten. Material for sequencing was peripheral blood. The source is a man aged 50-59 years with active or convalescent COVID-19.

The chain couples TRBV29-1 to TRBJ2-7, with 8 bases identical to TRBD2. The ends lost 4 bases at V and 4 bases at J; junction bases unmatched: 9. Germline CDR1 is SQVTM and CDR2 is ANQGSEA. CDR3 length: 14 residues. The CDR3 protein is CSVGKSGSFYEQYF. The CDR3 DNA reads TGCAGCGTTGGTAAAAGCGGGAGTTTTTACGAGCAGTACTTC.

This chain joins TRBV12-3 or TRBV12-4 and TRBJ1-2; D is perhaps TRBD1 (5 bases). V was cut by 10 bases and J by 5 bases, with 17 bases left in between. The CDR3 is 13 residues long. DNA of the CDR3: TGTGCCACGTGTGGCACCCAGGGATATGGCTACACCTTC. Its protein is CATCGTQGYGYTF.